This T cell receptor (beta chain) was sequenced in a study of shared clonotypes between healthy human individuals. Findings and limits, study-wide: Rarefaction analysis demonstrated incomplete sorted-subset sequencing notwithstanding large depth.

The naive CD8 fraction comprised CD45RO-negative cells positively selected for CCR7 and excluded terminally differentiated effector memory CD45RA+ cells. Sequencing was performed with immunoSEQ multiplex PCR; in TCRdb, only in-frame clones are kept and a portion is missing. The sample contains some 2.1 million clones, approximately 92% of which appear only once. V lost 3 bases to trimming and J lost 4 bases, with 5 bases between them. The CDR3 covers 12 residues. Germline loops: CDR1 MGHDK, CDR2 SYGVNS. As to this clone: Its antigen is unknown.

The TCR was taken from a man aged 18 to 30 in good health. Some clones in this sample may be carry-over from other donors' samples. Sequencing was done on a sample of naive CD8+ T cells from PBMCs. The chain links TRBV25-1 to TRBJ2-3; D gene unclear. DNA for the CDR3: TGTGCCAGCAGTGATATATCAGATACGCAGTATTTT. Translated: CASSDISDTQYF.